This T cell receptor (beta chain) was sequenced during a study of T cell responses to AZD1222 COVID-19 vaccine. The CDR3 runs to 15 residues. Germline trimming cut 10 bases from V and 7 bases from J; bases unmatched to any gene: 13. Germline V gene data show CDR1 as ENHRY and CDR2 as SYGVKD. Sequencing used immunoSEQ multiplex PCR; TCRdb keeps in-frame clones, though not all of them. The sample has 90,000 to 130,000 clones, over 85% seen once; the top ten hold roughly 15%. About this clone itself: Its matching antigen is unknown.

General study points: With dominance at 160-218 and 743-854, vaccine-associated CD4 TCRs spanned spike. Baseline serostatus was positive in only six AZD1222 recipients.

The TCR comes from an adult who received the AZD1222 COVID-19 vaccine. The chain recombines TRBV10-3 with TRBJ2-1, with 10 bases matching TRBD2. The sequencing used peripheral blood, collected 28 days after the second AZD1222 dose. The CDR3 bases are TGTGCCACTATTAGACCTAGCGGGAGTAGGAATGAGCAGTTCTTC. Protein product: CATIRPSGSRNEQFF.